The rows below give T cell receptor beta chains drawn from one sample of a study of shared clonotypes between healthy human individuals. Only in-frame clones appear in the TCRdb table, and some are missing; sequencing was by immunoSEQ multiplex PCR. The table includes fewer than 200,000 clones, about 93% detected once. The sequenced sample was naive CD4+ T cells sorted from blood. The receptors stem from a woman between 25 and 40 years old in good health. CDR3s leave out the opening cysteine and the closing phenylalanine or tryptophan. Fields, in order: V gene, J gene, CDR3 protein.

V gene: TRBV2
J gene: .
CDR3 protein: ASSEREFNEQY

V gene: TRBV4-2
J gene: TRBJ1-1
CDR3 protein: ASSQTSGENPPEAF

V gene: TRBV28
J gene: TRBJ2-7
CDR3 protein: ASSLEGQGGYEQY

V gene: TRBV28
J gene: TRBJ2-7
CDR3 protein: ASSEDAYEQY

V gene: TRBV11-2
J gene: TRBJ2-7
CDR3 protein: ASSAGGEYEQY

V gene: TRBV28
J gene: TRBJ1-2
CDR3 protein: ASSNGARIYGYT

V gene: TRBV19
J gene: TRBJ1-4
CDR3 protein: ASIGSTNEKLF

V gene: TRBV5-1
J gene: TRBJ2-5
CDR3 protein: ASSLLRVQETQY

V gene: TRBV21-1
J gene: TRBJ2-7
CDR3 protein: ASSKGEGKSPYEQY

V gene: TRBV6-1
J gene: TRBJ2-3
CDR3 protein: ATSRLAGADTQY

V gene: TRBV6-6
J gene: TRBJ1-4
CDR3 protein: ASSYSGDRGYEKLF

V gene: TRBV4-1
J gene: TRBJ1-1
CDR3 protein: ASSSGVSTEAF

V gene: TRBV2
J gene: TRBJ2-7
CDR3 protein: ASNSRESYEQY

V gene: TRBV7-9
J gene: TRBJ2-2
CDR3 protein: ASHRLAGERGRTGELF

V gene: TRBV5-1
J gene: TRBJ2-1
CDR3 protein: ASKGEGGNEQF

V gene: TRBV29-1
J gene: TRBJ1-2
CDR3 protein: SVLARGLNYGYT

V gene: TRBV28
J gene: TRBJ1-1
CDR3 protein: ASRRRTLLNTEAF

V gene: TRBV7-8
J gene: TRBJ2-7
CDR3 protein: ASSLVKLAYEQY

V gene: TRBV18
J gene: TRBJ1-3
CDR3 protein: ASSPDRDSGNTIY

V gene: TRBV7-9
J gene: TRBJ2-7
CDR3 protein: ASSAWLSGGTYEQY

V gene: TRBV15
J gene: TRBJ1-5
CDR3 protein: ATSRDRSRGGNQPQH

V gene: TRBV28
J gene: TRBJ2-1
CDR3 protein: ALGGLRVGNEQF

V gene: TRBV20-1
J gene: TRBJ1-2
CDR3 protein: SARGGEGYT

V gene: TRBV4-1
J gene: TRBJ1-2
CDR3 protein: ASSQGGLNYGYT

V gene: TRBV7-9
J gene: TRBJ2-7
CDR3 protein: ASSFDEQY

V gene: TRBV6-6
J gene: TRBJ2-2
CDR3 protein: ASRTDQSGNTGELF

V gene: TRBV19
J gene: TRBJ1-4
CDR3 protein: ASSIAGTGNEKLF

V gene: TRBV28
J gene: TRBJ2-7
CDR3 protein: ASSESSGSPTDYEQY

V gene: TRBV11-2
J gene: TRBJ2-3
CDR3 protein: ASSLGGSSTDTQY

V gene: TRBV18
J gene: TRBJ2-5
CDR3 protein: ASSPSRETQY

V gene: TRBV28
J gene: TRBJ1-5
CDR3 protein: ASNSIAGSQGNQPQH

V gene: TRBV30
J gene: TRBJ2-1
CDR3 protein: AWSVTSPNNEQF

V gene: TRBV28
J gene: TRBJ1-2
CDR3 protein: ASSLEARWAVDYGYT

V gene: TRBV19
J gene: TRBJ2-7
CDR3 protein: ASSRGEGAYEQY

V gene: TRBV6-5
J gene: TRBJ1-1
CDR3 protein: ASSYAQMNTEAF

V gene: TRBV5-5
J gene: TRBJ2-7
CDR3 protein: ASSPTHPYEQY

V gene: TRBV28
J gene: .
CDR3 protein: ASSAQRGGSYEQY

V gene: TRBV18
J gene: TRBJ1-1
CDR3 protein: ASSPKLQGNTEAF

V gene: TRBV6-4
J gene: TRBJ2-3
CDR3 protein: ASSREGLSGTDTQY

V gene: TRBV5-1
J gene: TRBJ1-2
CDR3 protein: ASSWDPTGDLGGYT

V gene: TRBV2
J gene: TRBJ2-7
CDR3 protein: ASSGISLLSYEQY

V gene: TRBV27
J gene: TRBJ2-7
CDR3 protein: ASSLEGTTEQY

V gene: TRBV19
J gene: TRBJ2-7
CDR3 protein: ASKIQVESYEQY

V gene: TRBV6-6
J gene: TRBJ2-1
CDR3 protein: ASTSYNEQF